A selection of T cell receptor beta chains follows, all from one sample in a study of regulatory T cells in long-lasting Graves disease. TCRdb ran MiXCR on the multiplex PCR reads and lists one entry per CDR3 protein. The table shows 400,000 to 500,000 distinct CDR3 sequences, with 13% to 15% occurring only once. The same data also contributed to another study, on T cells in Graves' hyperthyroidism and ophthalmopathy.

This material consisted of peripheral blood mononuclear cells (PBMCs), taken at new diagnosis, from a patient treated with antithyroid drugs. These receptors were collected from a woman between 50 and 59 years old with Graves disease. CDR3s include the opening cysteine and the closing phenylalanine or tryptophan. The D gene is left open where the match is weak. Rows may omit the clone size; those that give it use once, few, many or a size class.

clone size,J gene,D gene,V gene,CDR3 DNA,CDR3 protein
many,TRBJ2-3,TRBD2,TRBV3-1,TGTGCCAGCAGCCTAGGACTAGCGGGAGGAAGCACAGATACGCAGTATTTT,CASSLGLAGGSTDTQYF
NA,TRBJ1-1,NA,TRBV6-2/TRBV6-3,TGTGCCAGCAGTCAACAGGGCACTGAAGCTCTCTTT,CASSQQGTEALF
NA,TRBJ1-2,TRBD1,TRBV5-1,TGCGCCAGCAGCCACCCGACAGGGCGCGATGGCTACACCTTC,CASSHPTGRDGYTF
many,TRBJ1-5,TRBD1,TRBV28,TGTGCCAGCAGTTTAGGGACAGGACGTTTCGGGCCTTATGAGCCCCAGCATTTT,CASSLGTGRFGPYEPQHF
many,TRBJ2-5,NA,TRBV28,TGTGCCAGCAGTCCCTCGTGGGGGGGCGGAGAGACCCAGTACTTC,CASSPSWGGGETQYF
many,TRBJ2-1,NA,TRBV6-1,TGTGCCAGCAGTGAAGTAGAACAGCCCCCGTACAATGAGCAGTTCTTC,CASSEVEQPPYNEQFF
many,TRBJ1-5,TRBD1,TRBV7-9,TGTGCCAGCAGCTTAGTTTTGGAAGGGACAGAACTTTATAGCAATCAGCCCCAGCATTTT,CASSLVLEGTELYSNQPQHF
many,TRBJ2-7,NA,TRBV12-3/TRBV12-4,TGTGCCAGCAGTTTCACAGGTAGTAACGAGCAGTACTTC,CASSFTGSNEQYF
NA,TRBJ2-1,TRBD1,TRBV7-3,TGTGCCAGCAGTCTAGACAGGGGGGTCTACAATGAGCAGTTCTTC,CASSLDRGVYNEQFF
NA,TRBJ2-5,NA,TRBV7-2,TGTGCCAGCAGCTTTTCTGCCTGGGGGATCCAAGAGACCCAGTACTTC,CASSFSAWGIQETQYF
many,TRBJ2-1,TRBD2,TRBV18,TGTGCCAGCTCACCACCGGGACTAGCGGACAATGAGCAGTTCTTC,CASSPPGLADNEQFF
NA,TRBJ2-4,NA,TRBV11-2,TGTGCCAGCAGCCGACTAAGTCAGGGAAACATTCAGTACTTC,CASSRLSQGNIQYF
many,TRBJ2-7,TRBD2,TRBV11-2,TGTGCCAGCAGCCGCCGGACTAGCGGGAGGGCCTACGAGCAGTACTTC,CASSRRTSGRAYEQYF
many,TRBJ1-1,NA,TRBV19,TGTGCCAGCAGAGGAGTCATGAACACTGAAGCTTTCTTT,CASRGVMNTEAFF
NA,TRBJ2-3,NA,TRBV28,TGTGCCAGCAGTTTAAAGCGGGCTAGCACAGATACGCAGTATTTT,CASSLKRASTDTQYF
NA,TRBJ1-5,NA,TRBV6-1,TGTGCCAGCGAAGTTGGCAGTGCTCAGCCCCAGCATTTT,CASEVGSAQPQHF
many,TRBJ2-3,TRBD2,TRBV29-1,TGCAGCGTTGAGGGGGGACTAGCGGGAGGGGATACGCAGTATTTT,CSVEGGLAGGDTQYF
NA,TRBJ1-6,NA,TRBV9,TGTGCCAGCAAAGCGACCAGGGGATTGATGGATTCACCCCTCCACTTT,CASKATRGLMDSPLHF
few,TRBJ1-1,NA,TRBV19,TGTGCCAGTAGTATAGATGCAGGGCGGACTGAAGCTTTCTTT,CASSIDAGRTEAFF
many,TRBJ2-1,TRBD2,TRBV12-3/TRBV12-4,TGTGCCAGCAGTCGACAACTAGCGGGAGGAACGGATGAGCAGTTCTTC,CASSRQLAGGTDEQFF
many,TRBJ2-7,NA,TRBV11-2,TGTGCCAGCAGCCGAAACACCTACGAGCAGTACTTC,CASSRNTYEQYF
many,TRBJ2-3,TRBD2,TRBV19,TGTGCCAGTAGTATAGATGCCCCGACCGGACTAGCGGGGGGAGATACGCAGTATTTT,CASSIDAPTGLAGGDTQYF
NA,TRBJ2-1,TRBD2,TRBV14,TGTGCCAGCAGCCAAGATTGGGGGACTAGCGGGAGTAGGGATGAGCAGTTCTTC,CASSQDWGTSGSRDEQFF
NA,TRBJ2-5,NA,TRBV10-3,TGTGCCATCAGTGCCATCAGTGGGGGTTTGGGGGTCCAAGAGACCCAGTACTTC,CAISAISGGLGVQETQYF
NA,TRBJ1-5,NA,TRBV20-1,TGCAGTGCTAGAGAGGGGACATTTAGCAATCAGCCCCAGCATTTT,CSAREGTFSNQPQHF
NA,TRBJ2-1,TRBD2,TRBV30,TGTGCCTGGACTAGCGGGAGTAACGGTGAGCAGTTCTTC,CAWTSGSNGEQFF
many,TRBJ2-1,TRBD2,TRBV19,TGTGCCAGTAGTATAGGGGGAGGGATACGGGACAATGAGCAGTTCTTC,CASSIGGGIRDNEQFF
many,TRBJ2-1,TRBD2,TRBV7-3,TGTGCCAGCAGCCCGGGACTAGCGGGAGGTCATGAGCAGTTCTTC,CASSPGLAGGHEQFF
few,TRBJ2-3,NA,TRBV19,TGTGCCAGTAGTATCATCATTACGGGAGTCACAGATACGCAGTATTTT,CASSIIITGVTDTQYF
few,TRBJ1-2,NA,TRBV7-6,TGTGCCAGCAGCCCGCCGGGGGCGGTAGGGGGCTACACCTTC,CASSPPGAVGGYTF
many,TRBJ1-2,NA,TRBV5-1,TGCGCCAGCAGCGCGGACACCGTTGGCTACACCTTC,CASSADTVGYTF
many,TRBJ1-1,NA,TRBV9,TGTGCCAGCAGCGTAGTAGGGGCAGGGAACACTGAAGCTTTCTTT,CASSVVGAGNTEAFF
few,TRBJ2-1,NA,TRBV5-5,TGTGCCAGCAGCTGGGGGCTACCTGTAGTTTACAATGAGCAGTTCTTC,CASSWGLPVVYNEQFF
few,TRBJ2-7,NA,TRBV9,TGTGCCAGCAGCGTAGGAGGGCAGGCTGTTCCTTTGGAGGACGAGCAGTACTTC,CASSVGGQAVPLEDEQYF
many,TRBJ1-2,TRBD1,TRBV28,TGTGCCAGCAGTCCCGGGACAGGGGGCGTCAGCGGCTACACCTTC,CASSPGTGGVSGYTF
many,TRBJ2-5,TRBD2,TRBV27,TGTGCCAGCAGTCCATCTCCGGGACTAGCGGGGGTAAAAGAGACCCAGTACTTC,CASSPSPGLAGVKETQYF
few,TRBJ2-2,NA,TRBV6-5,TGTGCCAGCAGTTACGGGTTCCCCACTTTGGGGAACACCGGGGAGCTGTTTTTT,CASSYGFPTLGNTGELFF
many,TRBJ2-3,TRBD2,TRBV27,TGTGCCAGCAGTTCGGGGGGGGCGCCCCCGCATACGCAGTATTTT,CASSSGGAPPHTQYF
many,TRBJ1-1,NA,TRBV5-1,TGCGCCAGCAGCCCCAATTCGAACACTGAAGCTTTCTTT,CASSPNSNTEAFF
many,TRBJ2-7,NA,TRBV28,TGTGCCAGCGCCTCGTCCGGGGCTGCCTACGAGCAGTACTTC,CASASSGAAYEQYF
few,TRBJ2-7,NA,TRBV4-1,TGCGCCAGCAGCCAAGACGTAGCGTTTGGGAGCTCCTACGAGCAGTACTTC,CASSQDVAFGSSYEQYF
NA,TRBJ2-3,TRBD2,TRBV7-9,TGTGCCAGCAGCCAAGGACTAGCGGGACTCACAGATACGCAGTATTTT,CASSQGLAGLTDTQYF
many,TRBJ2-1,TRBD2,TRBV20-1,TGCAGTGCTACCTGGGGGGGGGAGATCCATGAGCAGTTCTTC,CSATWGGEIHEQFF
NA,TRBJ2-1,NA,TRBV30,TGTGCCTGGAGTGTAGGGCAGAGCTCCTACAATGAGCAGTTCTTC,CAWSVGQSSYNEQFF
few,TRBJ2-2,TRBD2,TRBV6-2/TRBV6-3,TGTGCCAGCAGTTACGACTCACTAGCGTTCAACACCGGGGAGCTGTTTTTT,CASSYDSLAFNTGELFF
many,TRBJ1-2,TRBD1,TRBV30,TGTGCCTGGAGCCCTTACAGGGGTGATTTGGTCTATGGCTACACCTTC,CAWSPYRGDLVYGYTF
many,TRBJ2-5,TRBD1,TRBV6-1,TGTGCCAGCAGTGAAGCGCTTCGGGGACAGGGACGTAGGGAGACCCAGTACTTC,CASSEALRGQGRRETQYF
few,TRBJ1-1,TRBD1,TRBV28,TGTGCCAGCAGTCCGACACAGGGGTTGAACACTGAAGCTTTCTTT,CASSPTQGLNTEAFF
few,TRBJ1-1,TRBD1,TRBV18,TGTGCCAGCTCACCGTACGTCCTACAGGGGGCCACGAACACTGAAGCTTTCTTT,CASSPYVLQGATNTEAFF
many,TRBJ2-2,NA,TRBV6-1,TGTGCCAGCAGCATCCCGACTCTACGGGCAGTGAACCCCGGGGAGCTGTTTTTT,CASSIPTLRAVNPGELFF
few,TRBJ1-4,TRBD1,TRBV24-1,TGTGCCACCAGTGATTTTAGTGACAGGGGGGGAACTAATGAAAAACTGTTTTTT,CATSDFSDRGGTNEKLFF